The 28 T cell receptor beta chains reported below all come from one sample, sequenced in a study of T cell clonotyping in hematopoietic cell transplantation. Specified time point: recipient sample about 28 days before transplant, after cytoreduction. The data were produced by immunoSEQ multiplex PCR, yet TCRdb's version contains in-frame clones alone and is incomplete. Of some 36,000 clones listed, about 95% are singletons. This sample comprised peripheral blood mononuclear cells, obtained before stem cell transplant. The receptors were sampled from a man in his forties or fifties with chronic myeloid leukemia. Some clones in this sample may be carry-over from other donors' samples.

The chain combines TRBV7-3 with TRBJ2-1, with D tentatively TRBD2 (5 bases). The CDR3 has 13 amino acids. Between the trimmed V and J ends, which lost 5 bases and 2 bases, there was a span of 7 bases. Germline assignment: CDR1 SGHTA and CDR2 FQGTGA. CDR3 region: CASSPGTYNEQFF. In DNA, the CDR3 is TGTGCCAGCAGCCCCGGGACCTACAATGAGCAGTTCTTC.

The CDR3 is CASSGVNSNQPQHF. CDR3 sequence (DNA): TGTGCCAGCAGTGGAGTTAATAGCAATCAGCCCCAGCATTTT. The chain combines TRBV28 with TRBJ1-5; no clear D. The germline V gene encodes CDR1 MDHEN and CDR2 SYDVKM. This CDR3 is 14 amino acids long. Deletions cut 5 bases from V and 0 bases from J, with 8 bases between.

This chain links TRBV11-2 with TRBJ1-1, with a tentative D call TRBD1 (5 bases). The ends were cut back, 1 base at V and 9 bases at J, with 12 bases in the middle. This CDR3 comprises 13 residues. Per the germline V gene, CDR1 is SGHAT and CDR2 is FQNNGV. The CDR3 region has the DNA TGTGCCAGCAGCTTAGTGACAGTTCAGCAAGCTTTCTTT. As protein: CASSLVTVQQAFF.

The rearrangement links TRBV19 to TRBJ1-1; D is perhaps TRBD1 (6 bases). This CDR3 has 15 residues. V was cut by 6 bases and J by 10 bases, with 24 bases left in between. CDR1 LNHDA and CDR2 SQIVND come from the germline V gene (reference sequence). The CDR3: CASSPRQGHLSGAFF. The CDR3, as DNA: TGTGCCAGTAGCCCCAGGCAGGGGCATTTATCGGGAGCTTTCTTT. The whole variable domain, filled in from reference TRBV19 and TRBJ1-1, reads DGGITQSPKYLFRKEGQNVTLSCEQNLNHDAMYWYRQDPGQGLRLIYYSQIVNDFQKGDIAEGYSVSREKKESFPLTVTSAQKNPTAFYLCASSPRQGHLSGAFFGQGTRLTVV.

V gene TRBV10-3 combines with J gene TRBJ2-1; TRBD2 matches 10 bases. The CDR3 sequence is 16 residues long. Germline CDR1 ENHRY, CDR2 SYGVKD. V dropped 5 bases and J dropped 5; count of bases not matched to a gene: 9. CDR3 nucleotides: TGTGCCATCAGTAACCCCGGGACTAGCGTGCACAATGAGCAGTTCTTC. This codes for CAISNPGTSVHNEQFF.

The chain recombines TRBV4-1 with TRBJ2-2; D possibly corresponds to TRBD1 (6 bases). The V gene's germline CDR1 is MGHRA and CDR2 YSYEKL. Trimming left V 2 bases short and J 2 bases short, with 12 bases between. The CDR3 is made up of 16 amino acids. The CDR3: CASSQLDSLNTGELFF. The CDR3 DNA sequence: TGCGCCAGCAGCCAACTGGACAGCCTTAACACCGGGGAGCTGTTTTTT.

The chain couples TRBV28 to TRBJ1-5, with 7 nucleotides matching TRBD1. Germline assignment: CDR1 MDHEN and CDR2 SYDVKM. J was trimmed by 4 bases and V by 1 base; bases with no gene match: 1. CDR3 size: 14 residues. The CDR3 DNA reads TGTGCCAGCAGTTTATCCAGGGGGAATCAGCCCCAGCATTTT. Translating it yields CASSLSRGNQPQHF.

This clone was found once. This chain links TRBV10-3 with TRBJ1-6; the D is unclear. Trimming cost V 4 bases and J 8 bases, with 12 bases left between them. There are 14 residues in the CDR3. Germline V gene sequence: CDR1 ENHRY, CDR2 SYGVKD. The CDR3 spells CAISGVSRDSPLHF. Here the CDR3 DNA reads TGTGCCATCAGTGGAGTCAGCCGGGATTCACCCCTCCACTTT.

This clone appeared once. The CDR3 sequence: CASSFRLTSGGYTDTQYF. CDR3 nucleotide sequence: TGTGCCAGCAGCTTTCGCCTCACTAGCGGGGGTTACACAGATACGCAGTATTTT. V gene TRBV7-2 combines with J gene TRBJ2-3; TRBD2 matches at 11 bases. CDR3 size: 18 residues. V trimming: 3 bases; J trimming: 2 bases; junction bases outside the gene matches: 10. Germline CDR1 SGHTA, CDR2 FQGNSA.

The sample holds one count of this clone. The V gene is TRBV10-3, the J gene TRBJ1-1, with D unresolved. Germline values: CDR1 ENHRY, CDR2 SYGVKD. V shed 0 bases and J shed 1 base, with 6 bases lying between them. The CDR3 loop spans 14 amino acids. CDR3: CAISESPENTEAFF. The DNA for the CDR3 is TGTGCCATCAGTGAGTCCCCGGAGAACACTGAAGCTTTCTTT.

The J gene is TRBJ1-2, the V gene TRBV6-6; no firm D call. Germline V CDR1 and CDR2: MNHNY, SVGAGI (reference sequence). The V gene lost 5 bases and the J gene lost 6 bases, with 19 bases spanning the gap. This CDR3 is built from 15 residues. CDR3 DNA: TGTGCCAGCAGTCATTTGGGTGTAAGAGTGCATGGCTACACCTTC. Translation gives CASSHLGVRVHGYTF.

CDR3 in amino acids: CASSVGGRNTEAFF. The CDR3 DNA reads as TGTGCCAGCAGCGTAGGGGGCAGGAACACTGAAGCTTTCTTT. V and J are TRBV9 and TRBJ1-1; D might be TRBD1 (5 bases). Germline-derived CDR1 and CDR2 are SGDLS and YYNGEE. Trimming pared 0 bases from V and 1 base from J, leaving 7 bases between. This CDR3 has 14 residues.

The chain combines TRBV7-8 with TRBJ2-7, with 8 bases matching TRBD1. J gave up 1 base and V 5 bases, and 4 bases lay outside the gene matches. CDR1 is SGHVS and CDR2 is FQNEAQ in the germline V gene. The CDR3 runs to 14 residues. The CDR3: CASSRDRLSYEQYF. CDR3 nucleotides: TGTGCCAGCAGCCGGGACAGGCTATCCTACGAGCAGTACTTC. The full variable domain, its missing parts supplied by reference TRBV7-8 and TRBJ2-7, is GAGVSQSPRYKVAKRGQDVALRCDPISGHVSLFWYQQALGQGPEFLTYFQNEAQLDKSGLPSDRFFAERPEGSVSTLKIQRTQQEDSAVYLCASSRDRLSYEQYFGPGTRLTVT.

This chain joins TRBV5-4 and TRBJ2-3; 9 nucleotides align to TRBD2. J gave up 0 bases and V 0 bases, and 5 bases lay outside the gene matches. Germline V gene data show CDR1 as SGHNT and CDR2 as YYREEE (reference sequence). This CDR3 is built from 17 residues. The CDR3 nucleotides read TGTGCCAGCAGCTTGGCCCTAGCGGGGTCTAGCACAGATACGCAGTATTTT. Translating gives CASSLALAGSSTDTQYF.

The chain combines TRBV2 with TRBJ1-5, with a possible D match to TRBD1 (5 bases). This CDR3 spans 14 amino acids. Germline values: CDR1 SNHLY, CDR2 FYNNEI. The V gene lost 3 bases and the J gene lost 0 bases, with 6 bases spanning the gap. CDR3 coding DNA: TGTGCCAGCAGTGACAGGGATAGCAATCAGCCCCAGCATTTT. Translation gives CASSDRDSNQPQHF.

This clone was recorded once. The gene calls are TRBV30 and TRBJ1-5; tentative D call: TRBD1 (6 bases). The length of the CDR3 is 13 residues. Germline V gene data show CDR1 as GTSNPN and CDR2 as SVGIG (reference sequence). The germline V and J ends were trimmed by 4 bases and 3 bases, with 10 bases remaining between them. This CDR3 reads CAWTGDLNQPQHF. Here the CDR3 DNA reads TGTGCCTGGACAGGGGACCTCAATCAGCCCCAGCATTTT.

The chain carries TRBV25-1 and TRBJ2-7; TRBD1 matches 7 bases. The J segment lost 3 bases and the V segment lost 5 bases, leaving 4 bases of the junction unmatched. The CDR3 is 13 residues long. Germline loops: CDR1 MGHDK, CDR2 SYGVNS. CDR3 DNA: TGTGCCAGCAGTCGACAGGGCTTCTACGAGCAGTACTTC. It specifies CASSRQGFYEQYF.

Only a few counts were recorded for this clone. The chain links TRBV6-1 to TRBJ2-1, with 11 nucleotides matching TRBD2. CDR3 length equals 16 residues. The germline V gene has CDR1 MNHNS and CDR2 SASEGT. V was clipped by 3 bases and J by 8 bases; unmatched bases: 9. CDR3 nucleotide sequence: TGTGCCAGCAGTGAGGTAGCGGGGGGGAGTAGGGATGAGCAGTTCTTC. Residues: CASSEVAGGSRDEQFF.

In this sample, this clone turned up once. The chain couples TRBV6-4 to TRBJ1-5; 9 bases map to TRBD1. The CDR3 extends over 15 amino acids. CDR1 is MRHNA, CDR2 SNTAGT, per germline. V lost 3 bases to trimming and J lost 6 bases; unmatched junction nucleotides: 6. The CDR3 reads CASSETGGDGQPQHF. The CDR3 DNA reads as TGTGCCAGCAGTGAAACAGGGGGCGATGGTCAGCCCCAGCATTTT.

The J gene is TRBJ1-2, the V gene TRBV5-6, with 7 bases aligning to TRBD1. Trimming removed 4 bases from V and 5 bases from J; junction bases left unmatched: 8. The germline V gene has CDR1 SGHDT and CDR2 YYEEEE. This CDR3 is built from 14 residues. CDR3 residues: CASSALDRPYGYTF. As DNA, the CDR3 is TGTGCCAGCAGCGCACTGGACAGGCCGTATGGCTACACCTTC. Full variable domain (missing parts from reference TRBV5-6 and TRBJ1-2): DAGVTQSPTHLIKTRGQQVTLRCSPKSGHDTVSWYQQALGQGPQFIFQYYEEEERQRGNFPDRFSGHQFPNYSSELNVNALLLGDSALYLCASSALDRPYGYTFGSGTRLTVV.

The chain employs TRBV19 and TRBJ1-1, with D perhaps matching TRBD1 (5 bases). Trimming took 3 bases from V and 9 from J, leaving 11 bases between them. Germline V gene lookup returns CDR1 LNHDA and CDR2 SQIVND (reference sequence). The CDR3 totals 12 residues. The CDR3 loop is CASSMGHHKAFF. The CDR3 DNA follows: TGTGCCAGTAGTATGGGGCACCATAAAGCTTTCTTT.

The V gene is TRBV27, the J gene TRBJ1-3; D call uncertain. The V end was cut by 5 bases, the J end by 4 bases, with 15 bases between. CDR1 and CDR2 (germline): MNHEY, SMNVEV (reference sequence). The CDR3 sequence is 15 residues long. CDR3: CASSASWAFGNTIYF. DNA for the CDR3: TGTGCCAGCAGTGCCAGTTGGGCTTTCGGAAACACCATATATTTT.

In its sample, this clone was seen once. The CDR3 loop reads CARIGELFF. The CDR3, as DNA: TGCGCCAGGATCGGGGAGCTGTTTTTT. V usage is TRBV23-1 and J usage is TRBJ2-2; D not resolved. TRBV23-1 is an ORF for which the function is uncertain. Trimming took off 9 bases at V and 7 bases at J, with 3 bases between the two ends. The CDR3 loop spans 9 amino acids.

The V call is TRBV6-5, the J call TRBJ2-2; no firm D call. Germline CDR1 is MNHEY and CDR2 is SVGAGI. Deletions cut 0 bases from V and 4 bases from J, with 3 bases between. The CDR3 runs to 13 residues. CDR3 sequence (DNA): TGTGCCAGCAGTTACTCCCCCACCGGGGAGCTGTTTTTT. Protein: CASSYSPTGELFF.

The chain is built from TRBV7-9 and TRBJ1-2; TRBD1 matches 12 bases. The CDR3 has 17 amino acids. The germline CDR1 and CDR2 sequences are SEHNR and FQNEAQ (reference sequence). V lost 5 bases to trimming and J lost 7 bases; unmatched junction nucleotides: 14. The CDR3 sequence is CASSPSGTGGQIAGYTF. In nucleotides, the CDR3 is TGTGCCAGCAGCCCCTCGGGGACAGGGGGCCAGATAGCTGGCTACACCTTC. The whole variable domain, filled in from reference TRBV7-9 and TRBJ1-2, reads DTGVSQNPRHKITKRGQNVTFRCDPISEHNRLYWYRQTLGQGPEFLTYFQNEAQLEKSRLLSDRFSAERPKGSFSTLEIQRTEQGDSAMYLCASSPSGTGGQIAGYTFGSGTRLTVV.

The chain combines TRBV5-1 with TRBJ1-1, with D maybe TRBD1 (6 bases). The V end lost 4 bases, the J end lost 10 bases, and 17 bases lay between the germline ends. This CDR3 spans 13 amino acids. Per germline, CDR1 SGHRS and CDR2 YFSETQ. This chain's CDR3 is CASSGGTSDGAFF. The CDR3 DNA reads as TGCGCCAGCAGCGGGGGGACATCCGATGGAGCTTTCTTT.

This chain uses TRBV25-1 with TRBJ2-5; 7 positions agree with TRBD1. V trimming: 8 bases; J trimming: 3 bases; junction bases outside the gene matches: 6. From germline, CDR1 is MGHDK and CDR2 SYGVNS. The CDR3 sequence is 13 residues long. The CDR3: CASGKQGKETQYF. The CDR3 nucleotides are TGTGCCAGCGGTAAACAGGGGAAAGAGACCCAGTACTTC.

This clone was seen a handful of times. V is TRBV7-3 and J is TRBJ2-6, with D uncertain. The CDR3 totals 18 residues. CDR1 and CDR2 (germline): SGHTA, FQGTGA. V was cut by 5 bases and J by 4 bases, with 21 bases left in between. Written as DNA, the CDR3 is TGTGCCAGCAGCCCCGCCTCGACCCCCCAGGCAGGGGCCAACGTCCTGACTTTC. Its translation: CASSPASTPQAGANVLTF.